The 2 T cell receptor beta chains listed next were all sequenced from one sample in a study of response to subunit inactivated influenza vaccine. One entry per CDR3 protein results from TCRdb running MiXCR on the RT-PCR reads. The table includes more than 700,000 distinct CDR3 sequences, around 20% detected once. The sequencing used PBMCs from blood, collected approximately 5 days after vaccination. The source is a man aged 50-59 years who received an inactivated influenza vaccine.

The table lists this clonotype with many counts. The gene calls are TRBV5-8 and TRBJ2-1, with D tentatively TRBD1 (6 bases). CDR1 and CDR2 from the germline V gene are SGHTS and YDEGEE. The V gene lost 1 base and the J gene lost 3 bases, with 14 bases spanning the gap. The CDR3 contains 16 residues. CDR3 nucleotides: TGTGCCAGCAGCTTGATTGGACAGCTGGGCTACAATGAGCAGTTCTTC. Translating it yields CASSLIGQLGYNEQFF.

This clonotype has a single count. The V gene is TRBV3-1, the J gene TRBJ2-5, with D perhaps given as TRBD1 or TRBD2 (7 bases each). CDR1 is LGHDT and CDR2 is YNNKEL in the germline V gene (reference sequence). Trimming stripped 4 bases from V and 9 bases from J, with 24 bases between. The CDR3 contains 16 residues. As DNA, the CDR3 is TGTGCCAGCAGCCCCAATCCCCGACTAGCAGGGGGGGCCCAGTACTTC. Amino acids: CASSPNPRLAGGAQYF.